This entry features one T cell receptor (beta chain) sequence. The data originate from a study of blood T cell repertoires in COVID-19. Overall study context: COVID-19 samples collected from the United States, Italy and Spain covered acute and convalescent phases. The analysed material was cDNA or gDNA that came from T cells, B-cell-depleted T cells, or PBMCs.

Trimming cost V 2 bases and J 0 bases, with 8 bases left between them. CDR1 and CDR2 from the germline V gene are LNHDA and SQIVND (reference sequence). The CDR3 length is 14 residues. Per the authors' pipeline: Amplifying reference gene primers gave estimates of nucleated cell counts. TCRdb's table, derived via immunoSEQ multiplex PCR, lists solely in-frame clones and lacks some. V, J and clone size reflect that table, while D and trimming were determined from the DNA. Among roughly 29,000 clones, more than 80% were seen once, and the ten largest hold approximately 3.4%. The chain couples TRBV19 to TRBJ2-7, with a weak D call TRBD1 (6 bases). This clonotype was sampled from a human donor in a cohort sampled during active COVID-19. Sequenced sample: peripheral blood. In DNA, the CDR3 is TGTGCCAGTAGTATACAGGGGTCCTCCTACGAGCAGTACTTC. It specifies CASSIQGSSYEQYF.